This TCR beta chain stems from a study of T cells in placental villitis. Study context: No significant pathology appeared in two preterm-delivered control placentae.

Study-wide findings and caveats: Villitis of unknown etiology showed control-like CMV-specific clone frequencies, about 0.001 versus 0.01 in CMV. Helper, regulatory and cytotoxic T cells, and maternal versus fetal cells, were indistinguishable; gamma-delta receptors were excluded.

Sequencing used immunoSEQ v4. The repertoire was sequenced with immunoSEQ multiplex PCR; TCRdb's copy has only in-frame clones and lacks some. The sample lists fewer than 200 clones; approximately 97% were seen once. CDR1 SNHLY and CDR2 FYNNEI come from the germline V gene. The ends were cut back, 9 bases at V and 2 bases at J, with 7 bases in the middle. The CDR3 loop spans 11 amino acids. Nine to eleven placentae lacking villitis served as gestational-age-matched controls. For this clone: What it binds is not known.

The sample comprised placental tissue containing maternal and fetal cells. The receptor was isolated from a human donor in good health; the placental T cells may come from both mother and fetus. This sequence joins TRBV2 and TRBJ1-1; D is uncertain. The CDR3 DNA sequence: TGTGCCAGGGACGTCAACACTGAAGCTTTCTTT. Protein product: CARDVNTEAFF.